These T cell receptor beta chains were read from a single sample in a study of cytomegalovirus exposure and HLA in healthy donors. Assay used: immunoSEQ multiplex PCR; TCRdb lists only in-frame clones, some missing. The table includes roughly 180,000 clones, around 82% detected once. Sequencing was performed on PBMCs. The receptors were gathered from a man aged 30 to 45 in good health and CMV-seronegative. Each CDR3 is given with its conserved first and last residue. The D gene is left open where the match is weak. Rows give clone size only sometimes, using once, few, many, or a class for an expanded clone.

clone_size: NA
v_call: TRBV6-6
d_call: TRBD2
j_call: TRBJ2-1
cdr3_aa: CASSLAGAAYNEQFF
cdr3_nt: TGTGCCAGCAGTTTAGCGGGAGCTGCGTACAATGAGCAGTTCTTC

clone_size: NA
v_call: TRBV15
d_call: NA
j_call: TRBJ2-1
cdr3_aa: CATSRDRRGRSEDEQFF
cdr3_nt: TGTGCCACCAGCAGAGATCGTAGGGGCAGGAGTGAGGATGAGCAGTTCTTC

clone_size: NA
v_call: TRBV15
d_call: TRBD1
j_call: TRBJ2-4
cdr3_aa: CATSSRDREAKNIQYF
cdr3_nt: TGTGCCACCAGCAGTCGGGACAGGGAAGCCAAAAACATTCAGTACTTC

clone_size: NA
v_call: TRBV27
d_call: NA
j_call: TRBJ1-1
cdr3_aa: CASSSSIQGGNTEAFF
cdr3_nt: TGTGCCAGCAGTTCCTCGATACAGGGTGGGAACACTGAAGCTTTCTTT

clone_size: once
v_call: TRBV7-9
d_call: TRBD1
j_call: TRBJ1-5
cdr3_aa: CASSDRVGQPQHF
cdr3_nt: TGTGCCAGCAGCGACAGGGTTGGGCAGCCCCAGCATTTT

clone_size: NA
v_call: TRBV9
d_call: TRBD2
j_call: TRBJ2-1
cdr3_aa: CASSPRGGASGVYNEQFF
cdr3_nt: TGTGCCAGCAGCCCCCGGGGCGGGGCTAGCGGGGTCTACAATGAGCAGTTCTTC

clone_size: NA
v_call: TRBV7-9
d_call: TRBD1
j_call: TRBJ1-4
cdr3_aa: CASTLVAGSGQGLFF
cdr3_nt: TGTGCCAGCACCCTAGTAGCCGGCTCTGGACAGGGTTTGTTTTTT

clone_size: NA
v_call: TRBV9
d_call: TRBD1
j_call: TRBJ1-3
cdr3_aa: CASSGDRVRPSGNTIYF
cdr3_nt: TGTGCCAGCAGCGGAGACAGGGTCAGACCCTCTGGAAACACCATATATTTT

clone_size: NA
v_call: TRBV18
d_call: NA
j_call: TRBJ1-5
cdr3_aa: CASSPTRGKFYQPQHF
cdr3_nt: TGTGCCAGCTCCCCAACCCGGGGGAAATTTTATCAGCCCCAGCATTTT

clone_size: NA
v_call: TRBV6-1
d_call: TRBD2
j_call: TRBJ2-3
cdr3_aa: CASSRTSGGTDTQYF
cdr3_nt: TGTGCCAGCAGCCGGACTAGCGGGGGCACAGATACGCAGTATTTT

clone_size: once
v_call: TRBV30
d_call: NA
j_call: TRBJ1-2
cdr3_aa: CAWSVSRAYGYTF
cdr3_nt: TGTGCCTGGAGTGTAAGCCGTGCCTATGGCTACACCTTC

clone_size: NA
v_call: TRBV18
d_call: TRBD1
j_call: TRBJ1-4
cdr3_aa: CASSTKLPTGANEKLFF
cdr3_nt: TGTGCCAGCTCAACAAAACTTCCGACAGGGGCGAATGAAAAACTGTTTTTT

clone_size: NA
v_call: TRBV19
d_call: NA
j_call: TRBJ2-1
cdr3_aa: CASIPSGMTYNEQFF
cdr3_nt: TGTGCCAGTATTCCGTCGGGAATGACCTACAATGAGCAGTTCTTC

clone_size: once
v_call: TRBV5-6
d_call: TRBD1
j_call: TRBJ1-1
cdr3_aa: CASSLGPQGAQTAFF
cdr3_nt: TGTGCCAGCAGCTTGGGGCCACAGGGGGCGCAGACCGCTTTCTTT

clone_size: NA
v_call: TRBV7-8
d_call: NA
j_call: TRBJ2-5
cdr3_aa: CASSRAPRGQETQYF
cdr3_nt: TGTGCCAGCAGCCGCGCGCCAAGGGGACAAGAGACCCAGTACTTC

clone_size: NA
v_call: TRBV30
d_call: TRBD1
j_call: TRBJ2-7
cdr3_aa: CAWSPAGRQGPRYNYEQYF
cdr3_nt: TGTGCCTGGAGCCCTGCAGGGAGACAGGGTCCCAGATATAACTACGAGCAGTACTTC

clone_size: once
v_call: TRBV4-3
d_call: NA
j_call: TRBJ1-5
cdr3_aa: CASSQDWGGEPQHF
cdr3_nt: TGCGCCAGCAGCCAAGATTGGGGAGGGGAGCCCCAGCATTTT

clone_size: NA
v_call: TRBV7-9
d_call: TRBD1
j_call: TRBJ2-7
cdr3_aa: CSSSLDRSYEQYF
cdr3_nt: TGTTCCAGCAGCTTGGACAGGTCCTACGAGCAGTACTTC

clone_size: NA
v_call: TRBV2
d_call: NA
j_call: TRBJ2-7
cdr3_aa: CASSDYEQYF
cdr3_nt: TGTGCCAGCAGTGATTACGAGCAGTACTTC

clone_size: once
v_call: TRBV5-1
d_call: TRBD1
j_call: TRBJ1-4
cdr3_aa: CASSLGGQGGTNEKLFF
cdr3_nt: TGCGCCAGCAGCTTAGGAGGACAGGGTGGTACTAATGAAAAACTGTTTTTT

clone_size: NA
v_call: TRBV11-2
d_call: NA
j_call: TRBJ1-1
cdr3_aa: CASSDTGNTEAFF
cdr3_nt: TGTGCCAGCAGCGATACAGGGAACACTGAAGCTTTCTTT

clone_size: NA
v_call: TRBV4-1
d_call: TRBD1
j_call: TRBJ2-1
cdr3_aa: CASSHPGQGQSEQFF
cdr3_nt: TGCGCCAGCAGCCACCCCGGACAGGGGCAGAGTGAGCAGTTCTTC

clone_size: few
v_call: TRBV19
d_call: TRBD1
j_call: TRBJ2-7
cdr3_aa: CASSARTGGVSRYEQYF
cdr3_nt: TGTGCCAGTAGTGCTCGGACAGGGGGAGTAAGCAGGTACGAGCAGTACTTC

clone_size: NA
v_call: TRBV6-1
d_call: NA
j_call: TRBJ1-1
cdr3_aa: CASTGGRIHPLAFF
cdr3_nt: TGTGCCAGCACTGGAGGGAGGATCCATCCATTGGCTTTCTTT

clone_size: NA
v_call: TRBV27
d_call: TRBD1
j_call: TRBJ2-1
cdr3_aa: CATRQQGAGGNEQFF
cdr3_nt: TGTGCCACCCGCCAACAGGGGGCCGGAGGCAATGAGCAGTTCTTC

clone_size: NA
v_call: TRBV6-1
d_call: TRBD1
j_call: TRBJ2-7
cdr3_aa: CASSPGQNYEQYF
cdr3_nt: TGTGCCAGCAGTCCGGGACAGAACTACGAGCAGTACTTC

clone_size: NA
v_call: TRBV7-9
d_call: NA
j_call: TRBJ2-1
cdr3_aa: CASSSMRNEQFF
cdr3_nt: TGTGCCAGCAGCTCTATGCGCAATGAGCAGTTCTTC

clone_size: NA
v_call: TRBV9
d_call: NA
j_call: TRBJ1-1
cdr3_aa: CASSFSDRSTEAFF
cdr3_nt: TGTGCCAGCAGCTTTTCAGACAGAAGCACTGAAGCTTTCTTT

clone_size: few
v_call: TRBV16
d_call: TRBD1
j_call: TRBJ2-5
cdr3_aa: CASGDSQETQYF
cdr3_nt: TGTGCCAGTGGGGACAGCCAAGAGACCCAGTACTTC

clone_size: few
v_call: TRBV15
d_call: NA
j_call: TRBJ2-4
cdr3_aa: CATSMGTGIQYF
cdr3_nt: TGTGCCACCAGCATGGGTACAGGCATTCAGTACTTC

clone_size: NA
v_call: TRBV15
d_call: NA
j_call: TRBJ1-4
cdr3_aa: CATSRDLRRNEKLFF
cdr3_nt: TGTGCCACCAGCAGAGATCTGAGGCGTAATGAAAAACTGTTTTTT

clone_size: NA
v_call: TRBV11-3
d_call: NA
j_call: TRBJ1-1
cdr3_aa: CASSFTASGAEAFF
cdr3_nt: TGTGCCAGCAGCTTTACCGCCTCGGGGGCTGAAGCTTTCTTT

clone_size: NA
v_call: TRBV7-9
d_call: NA
j_call: TRBJ2-1
cdr3_aa: CASSLLGGITYNEQFF
cdr3_nt: TGTGCCAGCAGCCTGCTAGGCGGGATAACTTACAATGAGCAGTTCTTC

clone_size: NA
v_call: TRBV5-1
d_call: NA
j_call: TRBJ1-1
cdr3_aa: CASSPGHPNTEAFF
cdr3_nt: TGCGCCAGCAGCCCGGGACACCCGAACACTGAAGCTTTCTTT

clone_size: NA
v_call: TRBV28
d_call: NA
j_call: TRBJ2-3
cdr3_aa: CASSFSDMNTQYF
cdr3_nt: TGTGCCAGCAGTTTCAGCGATATGAATACGCAGTATTTT

clone_size: NA
v_call: TRBV19
d_call: NA
j_call: TRBJ2-3
cdr3_aa: CASSIAAFSTTDTQYF
cdr3_nt: TGTGCCAGTAGTATAGCCGCGTTTAGTACCACAGATACGCAGTATTTT

clone_size: NA
v_call: TRBV5-1
d_call: NA
j_call: TRBJ2-1
cdr3_aa: CASSPGVLSSYNEQFF
cdr3_nt: TGCGCCAGCAGTCCGGGGGTACTCAGCTCCTACAATGAGCAGTTCTTC

clone_size: NA
v_call: TRBV6-4
d_call: TRBD1
j_call: TRBJ2-7
cdr3_aa: CASSEGQGAPYEQYF
cdr3_nt: TGTGCCAGCAGCGAGGGACAGGGGGCTCCATACGAGCAGTACTTC

clone_size: NA
v_call: TRBV9
d_call: TRBD1
j_call: TRBJ2-7
cdr3_aa: CASSVGQGVNEQYF
cdr3_nt: TGTGCCAGCAGCGTAGGCCAGGGGGTCAACGAGCAGTACTTC

clone_size: NA
v_call: TRBV7-9
d_call: TRBD2
j_call: TRBJ2-1
cdr3_aa: CASSLVASGGWDNEQFF
cdr3_nt: TGTGCCAGCAGCTTAGTAGCTAGCGGGGGGTGGGACAATGAGCAGTTCTTC

clone_size: NA
v_call: TRBV2
d_call: NA
j_call: TRBJ2-1
cdr3_aa: CASSLRRREAEFF
cdr3_nt: TGTGCCAGCAGTCTCCGCCGCAGGGAAGCTGAGTTCTTC

clone_size: NA
v_call: TRBV7-6
d_call: NA
j_call: TRBJ1-2
cdr3_aa: CASSPTIGDRSHGYTF
cdr3_nt: TGTGCCAGCAGCCCTACCATTGGAGACAGGTCCCATGGCTACACCTTC

clone_size: NA
v_call: TRBV5-4
d_call: NA
j_call: TRBJ1-1
cdr3_aa: CASSFNTVNTEAFF
cdr3_nt: TGTGCCAGCAGCTTCAATACGGTGAACACTGAAGCTTTCTTT

clone_size: NA
v_call: TRBV19
d_call: TRBD1
j_call: TRBJ1-4
cdr3_aa: CASSIRRTGGRNEKLFF
cdr3_nt: TGTGCCAGTAGTATACGCCGGACAGGGGGCCGTAATGAAAAACTGTTTTTT

clone_size: NA
v_call: TRBV9
d_call: TRBD2
j_call: TRBJ2-7
cdr3_aa: CASSAYSGRGNEQYF
cdr3_nt: TGTGCCAGCAGCGCCTATAGCGGGAGGGGAAACGAGCAGTACTTC

clone_size: NA
v_call: TRBV7-8
d_call: NA
j_call: TRBJ2-1
cdr3_aa: CASSSRDSTYNEQFF
cdr3_nt: TGTGCCAGCAGCTCCCGGGACTCCACCTACAATGAGCAGTTCTTC

clone_size: medium-sized
v_call: TRBV4-2
d_call: NA
j_call: TRBJ1-2
cdr3_aa: CASSQDAGGHYGYTF
cdr3_nt: TGTGCCAGCAGCCAAGATGCCGGGGGTCACTATGGCTACACCTTC

clone_size: NA
v_call: TRBV25-1
d_call: TRBD1
j_call: TRBJ1-4
cdr3_aa: CASSAGQPEKLFF
cdr3_nt: TGTGCCAGCAGTGCGGGACAGCCTGAAAAACTGTTTTTT